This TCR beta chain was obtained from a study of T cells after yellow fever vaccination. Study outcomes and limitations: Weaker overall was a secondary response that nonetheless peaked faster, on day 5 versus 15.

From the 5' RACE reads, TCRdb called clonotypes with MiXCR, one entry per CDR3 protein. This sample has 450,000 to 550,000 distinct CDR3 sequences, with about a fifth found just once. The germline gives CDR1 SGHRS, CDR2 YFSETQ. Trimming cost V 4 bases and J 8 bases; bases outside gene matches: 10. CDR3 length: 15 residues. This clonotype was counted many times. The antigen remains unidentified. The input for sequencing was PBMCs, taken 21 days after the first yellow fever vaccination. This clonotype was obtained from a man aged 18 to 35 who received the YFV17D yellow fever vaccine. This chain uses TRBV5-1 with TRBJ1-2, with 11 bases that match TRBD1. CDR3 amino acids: CASSRTGGEWDGYTF. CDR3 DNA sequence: TGCGCCAGCAGCCGGACAGGGGGCGAGTGGGACGGCTACACCTTC.